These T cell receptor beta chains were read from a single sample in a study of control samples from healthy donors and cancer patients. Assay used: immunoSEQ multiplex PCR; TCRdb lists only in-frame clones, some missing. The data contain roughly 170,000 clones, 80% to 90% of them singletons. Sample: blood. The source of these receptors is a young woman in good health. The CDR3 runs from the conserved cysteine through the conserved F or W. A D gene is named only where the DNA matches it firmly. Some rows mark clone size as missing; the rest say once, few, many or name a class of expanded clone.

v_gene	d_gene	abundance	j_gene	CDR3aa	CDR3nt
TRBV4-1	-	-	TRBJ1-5	CASSQELVRGSNQPQHF	TGCGCCAGCAGCCAAGAATTGGTAAGGGGAAGCAATCAGCCCCAGCATTTT
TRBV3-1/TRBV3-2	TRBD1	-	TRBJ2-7	CASSQEAWGQYYEQYF	TGTGCCAGCAGCCAAGAGGCTTGGGGACAGTACTACGAGCAGTACTTC
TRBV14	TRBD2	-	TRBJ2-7	CASSRDRTSGRASQYF	TGTGCCAGCAGCCGGGATCGGACTAGCGGGAGGGCCTCCCAGTACTTC
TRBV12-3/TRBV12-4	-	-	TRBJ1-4	CASSSAGAGELFF	TGTGCCAGCAGCTCCGCGGGGGCTGGGGAACTGTTTTTT
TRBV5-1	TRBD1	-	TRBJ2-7	CASSPGQGPYEQYF	TGCGCCAGCAGCCCGGGACAGGGCCCCTACGAGCAGTACTTC
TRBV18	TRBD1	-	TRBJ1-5	CASSPSTGGNGQPQHF	TGTGCCAGCTCACCCTCGACAGGGGGAAATGGTCAGCCCCAGCATTTT
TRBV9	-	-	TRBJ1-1	CASSGPNRATEAFF	TGTGCCAGCAGCGGACCAAACAGGGCCACTGAAGCTTTCTTT
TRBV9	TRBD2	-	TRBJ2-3	CASSVVGRDPDTQYF	TGTGCCAGCAGCGTAGTAGGGAGGGACCCAGATACGCAGTATTTT
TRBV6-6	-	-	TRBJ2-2	CASKEGLTGELFF	TGTGCCAGCAAGGAGGGGTTGACCGGGGAGCTGTTTTTT
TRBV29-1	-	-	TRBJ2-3	CSVQKHPSLVITDTQYF	TGCAGCGTTCAGAAACACCCTTCACTAGTCATCACAGATACGCAGTATTTT
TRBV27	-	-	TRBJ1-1	CASSRRDGREAFF	TGTGCCAGCAGCCGCCGGGACGGTCGGGAAGCTTTCTTT
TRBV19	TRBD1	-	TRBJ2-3	CASSIGTGEDTQYF	TGTGCCAGTAGTATCGGGACAGGAGAAGATACGCAGTATTTT
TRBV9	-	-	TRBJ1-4	CASSVQGRDEKLFF	TGTGCCAGCAGCGTACAGGGGCGGGATGAAAAACTGTTTTTT
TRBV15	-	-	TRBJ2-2	CATSRDRFSGRFAGELFF	TGTGCCACCAGCAGAGATCGTTTTTCAGGGAGGTTTGCCGGGGAGCTGTTTTTT
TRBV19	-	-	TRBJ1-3	CASGSAVGDIRSGNTIYF	TGTGCCAGTGGTTCGGCAGTCGGGGATATTCGCTCTGGAAACACCATATATTTT
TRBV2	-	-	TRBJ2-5	CASTSDTGTQYF	TGTGCCAGCACTTCAGACACGGGGACCCAGTACTTC
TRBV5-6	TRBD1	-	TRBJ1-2	CASSPLDRAGGYTF	TGTGCCAGCAGTCCCCTCGACAGGGCTGGCGGCTACACCTTC
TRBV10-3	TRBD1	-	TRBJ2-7	CAISSYRDRVYLTDF	TGTGCCATCAGTTCCTACCGTGACAGGGTGTATCTAACGGACTTC
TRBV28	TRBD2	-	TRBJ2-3	CASRLAASQVMSTDTQYF	TGTGCCAGCAGACTAGCGGCAAGCCAGGTCATGAGCACAGATACGCAGTATTTT
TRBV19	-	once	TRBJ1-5	CASSTRLFQPQHF	TGTGCCAGTAGTACCAGACTGTTTCAGCCCCAGCATTTT
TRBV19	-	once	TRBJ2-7	CASSPPGLPYEQYF	TGTGCCAGTAGTCCCCCGGGACTCCCATACGAGCAGTACTTC
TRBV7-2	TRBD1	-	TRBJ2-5	CASSWPGTGEETQYF	TGTGCCAGCAGCTGGCCCGGGACAGGGGAAGAGACCCAGTACTTC
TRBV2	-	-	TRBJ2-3	CASSEGGGADTDTQYF	TGTGCCAGCAGTGAAGGGGGCGGGGCGGACACAGATACGCAGTATTTT
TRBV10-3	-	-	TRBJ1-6	CAARGGVDSPLHF	TGTGCCGCTCGAGGGGGTGTGGACTCACCCCTCCACTTT
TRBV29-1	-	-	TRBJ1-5	CSVESGPGQPQHF	TGCAGCGTTGAATCAGGCCCGGGGCAGCCCCAGCATTTT